This T cell receptor beta chain was captured in a study of somatic mutations in cytotoxic T cells in rheumatoid arthritis. In the study overall: Before any treatment began, about 30 ml EDTA peripheral blood was collected from patients right after diagnosis. Study conclusions and caveats: With advancing age, CD8+ clonality climbed in rheumatoid arthritis patients but did not rise in healthy controls. Antigenic targets recognized by the expanded CD8+ clones remained undetermined.

CD4+ and CD8+ cells were isolated by positive magnetic bead selection, with purity checked by flow cytometry. Here immunoSEQ multiplex PCR was the method, and the copy in TCRdb shows in-frame clones only, minus some. The sample yields about 16,000 clones, approximately 80% seen once. CDR1 is MRHNA and CDR2 is SNTAGT in the germline V gene. This CDR3 comprises 15 residues. V lost 3 bases, J lost 2 bases, and 3 bases stayed unmatched. As regards this clone: Its antigen is currently unknown.

This receptor was taken from an adult with rheumatoid arthritis. V is TRBV6-4 and J is TRBJ2-5; 10 nucleotides agree with TRBD2. Sequencing was carried out using CD8+ T cells sorted from blood. The CDR3 spells CASSERAGGQETQYF. The CDR3 coding sequence is TGTGCCAGCAGTGAGAGAGCGGGGGGGCAAGAGACCCAGTACTTC.